The subject of this entry is one TCR beta chain. No antigen is known for it. The CDR3 runs to 15 residues. Per the germline V gene, CDR1 is LGHNA and CDR2 is YSLEER. V lost 4 bases, J lost 9 bases, and 6 bases stayed unmatched. The data derive from a study of shared clonotypes between healthy human individuals. Study outcomes and limitations: Despite large depth, sorted-subset datasets appeared incompletely sequenced. Compared with memory subsets, naive subsets generally had larger estimated richness.

Using immunoSEQ multiplex PCR, the repertoire was profiled, and TCRdb retains in-frame clones only, with some absent. Altogether just over 2,000,000 clones are present, 95% being singletons, with the ten largest covering 0.1% to 0.15%. The study drew its donors from healthy HIV-negative adults without recent acute infections or vaccinations. The receptor was derived from a young man in good health. The V gene is TRBV4-3, the J gene TRBJ2-1; 13 bases agree with TRBD2. Input material: naive CD4+ T cells sorted from blood. Regarding subset: CD45RA+ positively selected. The DNA for the CDR3 is TGCGCCAGCAGCCGAGGGACTAGCGGGACGGGTGAGCAGTTCTTC. Amino acids: CASSRGTSGTGEQFF.